The clone carrying this TCR beta chain was observed many times. The data were obtained in a study of naive and memory T cell subsets. The SP2 primer and nested alpha and beta constant region primers amplified ligated cDNA in four rounds. TCRdb itself ran the 5' RACE reads through MiXCR, one entry per CDR3 protein. The sample records tens of thousands of distinct CDR3 sequences, under 8.5% being singletons. A UMI-containing oligonucleotide was joined by 3' ligation to the TCR cDNA template. This receptor was taken from a male donor in good health.

The CDR3 region has the DNA TGCAGCGTTGAATTGGCGTCGCGGGAGAACTACGAGCAGTACTTC. This translates into CSVELASRENYEQYF. V and J are TRBV29-1 and TRBJ2-7, with TRBD2 matching over 7 bases. V shed 2 bases, J shed 3 bases, and the junction held 10 bases outside the gene matches. Germline V lookup: CDR1 SQVTM, CDR2 ANQGSEA. There are 15 residues in the CDR3.